This T cell receptor beta chain was found in a study of blood T cells in healthy people across ages. Through a sample-barcoded 5' primer and a J-beta primer mix, a second PCR was run for roughly 7 to 12 cycles. TCRdb re-called the 5' RACE reads through MiXCR, storing one row per CDR3 protein. This sample has about 560,000 distinct CDR3 sequences, with approximately 26% found just once. Trimming pared 6 bases from V and 2 bases from J, leaving 11 bases between. The length of the CDR3 is 13 residues. The germline CDR1 and CDR2 sequences are SQVTM and ANQGSEA. These data were also filed under a second study, of T cells of mothers and their children. That report notes: The study sampled a few healthy Caucasian mothers and their six children.

Material for sequencing was blood. This rearrangement joins TRBV29-1 to TRBJ2-4; either TRBD1 or TRBD2 may fit D (5 bases each). This TCR was sampled from a boy aged 2-9 years in good health. The CDR3 coding sequence is TGCAGCGTCCGGGACGGTCCCAAAAACATTCAGTACTTC. Amino acid sequence: CSVRDGPKNIQYF.